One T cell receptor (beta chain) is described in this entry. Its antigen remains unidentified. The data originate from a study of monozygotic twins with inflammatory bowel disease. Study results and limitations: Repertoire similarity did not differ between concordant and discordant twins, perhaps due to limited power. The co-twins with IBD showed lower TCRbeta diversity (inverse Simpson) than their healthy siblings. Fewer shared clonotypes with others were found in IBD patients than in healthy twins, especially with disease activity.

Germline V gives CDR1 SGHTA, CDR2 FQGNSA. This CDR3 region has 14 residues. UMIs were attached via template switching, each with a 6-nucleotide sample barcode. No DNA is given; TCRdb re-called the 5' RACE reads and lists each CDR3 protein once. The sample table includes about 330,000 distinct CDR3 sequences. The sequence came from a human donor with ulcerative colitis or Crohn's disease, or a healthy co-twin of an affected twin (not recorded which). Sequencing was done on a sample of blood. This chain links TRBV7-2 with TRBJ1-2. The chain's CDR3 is CATQLTGWEHGYTF. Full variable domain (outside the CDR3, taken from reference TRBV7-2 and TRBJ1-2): GAGVSQSPSNKVTEKGKDVELRCDPISGHTALYWYRQSLGQGLEFLIYFQGNSAPDKSGLPSDRFSAERTGGSVSTLTIQRTQQEDSAVYLCATQLTGWEHGYTFGSGTRLTVV.